These 12 T cell receptor beta chains were sequenced from one sample in a study of blood T cell repertoires in COVID-19. Assay used: immunoSEQ multiplex PCR; TCRdb lists only in-frame clones, some missing. The sample gives just over 350,000 clones, about 90% of which show up once; just under 3% is in the top ten. The sample consisted of PBMCs or T cells enriched from blood (not recorded which). The receptors originated from a woman aged 30 to 39 who had recovered from COVID-19.

The rearrangement links TRBV5-1 to TRBJ1-1, with D possibly matching TRBD1 (5 bases). In germline, CDR1 is SGHRS, CDR2 YFSETQ. V lost 4 bases, J lost 0 bases, and 10 bases lay in between. CDR3 length: 14 amino acids. CDR3 bases: TGCGCCAGCAGCGCGGGGGGTATGAACACTGAAGCTTTCTTT. Encoded protein: CASSAGGMNTEAFF. The whole variable domain, remainder taken from reference TRBV5-1 and TRBJ1-1, is KAGVTQTPRYLIKTRGQQVTLSCSPISGHRSVSWYQQTPGQGLQFLFEYFSETQRNKGNFPGRFSGRQFSNSRSEMNVSTLELGDSALYLCASSAGGMNTEAFFGQGTRLTVV.

The chain recombines TRBV3-1 (or the pseudogene TRBV3-2) with TRBJ2-7; tentatively, D is TRBD1 (6 bases). V lost 0 bases and J lost 5, with 11 bases in between. The length of the CDR3 is 14 residues. Germline assignment: CDR1 LGHDT and CDR2 YNNKEL (reference sequence). Here the CDR3 DNA reads TGTGCCAGCAGCCAAGAGGGGGCTGACCACGAGCAGTACTTC. Its translation: CASSQEGADHEQYF.

The rearrangement joins TRBV13 to TRBJ2-2; TRBD2 aligns across 8 bases. With 0 bases clipped from V and 1 base from J, the junction kept 4 bases outside the gene matches. CDR1 is PRHDT and CDR2 is FYEKMQ in the germline V gene (reference sequence). This CDR3 has 17 amino acids. CDR3 sequence reads: CASSLGLAVMNTGELFF. The CDR3 DNA sequence: TGTGCCAGCAGCTTAGGACTAGCGGTAATGAACACCGGGGAGCTGTTTTTT.

The V call is TRBV27, the J call TRBJ1-1; TRBD1 is a possible D gene (6 bases). The V gene's germline CDR1 is MNHEY and CDR2 SMNVEV (reference sequence). Trimming stripped 7 bases from V and 4 bases from J, with 10 bases between. The CDR3 contains 12 residues. CDR3 sequence: CASKGGGTEAFF. DNA of the CDR3: TGTGCCAGCAAGGGGGGGGGCACTGAAGCTTTCTTT.

The chain recombines TRBV7-8 with TRBJ1-3; maybe TRBD1 (5 bases). V lost 2 bases to trimming and J lost 4 bases, with 12 bases between them. The CDR3 has 15 residues. The V gene's germline CDR1 is SGHVS and CDR2 FQNEAQ. DNA for the CDR3: TGTGCCAGCAGCTTACAGGGAATGGGAGGAAACACCATATATTTT. This gives the protein CASSLQGMGGNTIYF.

V is TRBV7-2 and J is TRBJ1-4, with D uncertain. Per the germline V gene, CDR1 is SGHTA and CDR2 is FQGNSA. This CDR3 has 16 amino acids. Trimming removed 4 bases at V and 6 bases at J, with 18 bases between. In DNA form, the CDR3 reads TGTGCCAGCAGCTCCCTCACAGCACTCCATCATGAAAAACTGTTTTTT. Its translation is CASSSLTALHHEKLFF. Full variable domain (missing parts from reference TRBV7-2 and TRBJ1-4): GAGVSQSPSNKVTEKGKDVELRCDPISGHTALYWYRQSLGQGLEFLIYFQGNSAPDKSGLPSDRFSAERTGGSVSTLTIQRTQQEDSAVYLCASSSLTALHHEKLFFGSGTQLSVL.

This chain connects TRBV19 to TRBJ1-1; unclear D gene. The CDR3 has 14 amino acids. CDR1 and CDR2 (germline): LNHDA, SQIVND (reference sequence). The V and J ends lost 3 bases and 3 bases respectively, with 11 bases between them. CDR3 residues: CASSMRRRDTEAFF. In DNA form, the CDR3 reads TGTGCCAGTAGTATGCGCAGGCGAGACACTGAAGCTTTCTTT.

This chain connects TRBV2 to TRBJ1-2; TRBD1 aligns across 9 bases. This CDR3 has 13 residues. The V gene's germline CDR1 is SNHLY and CDR2 FYNNEI. V shed 10 bases, J shed 5 bases, and the junction held 8 bases outside the gene matches. The CDR3 sequence is CATGTGLLYGYTF. The CDR3 coding sequence is TGTGCCACCGGGACAGGGTTGTTGTATGGCTACACCTTC.

The CDR3 loop reads CASSGTASGNTIYF. CDR3 in DNA: TGTGCCAGTAGCGGGACAGCCTCTGGAAACACCATATATTTT. This chain connects TRBV19 to TRBJ1-3; 7 bases align to TRBD1. Germline-derived CDR1 and CDR2 are LNHDA and SQIVND (reference sequence). V was clipped by 6 bases and J by 0 bases; unmatched bases: 2. This CDR3 has 14 residues. Together with reference TRBV19 and TRBJ1-3, the CDR3 gives the full variable domain: DGGITQSPKYLFRKEGQNVTLSCEQNLNHDAMYWYRQDPGQGLRLIYYSQIVNDFQKGDIAEGYSVSREKKESFPLTVTSAQKNPTAFYLCASSGTASGNTIYFGEGSWLTVV.

The CDR3 region has the DNA TGTGCCAGCAGTGGGACTAGCGACAACTACGAGCAGTACTTC. Encoded protein: CASSGTSDNYEQYF. V gene TRBV21-1 combines with J gene TRBJ2-7; TRBD2, the D gene given by the table, was not confirmed from the DNA. TRBV21-1 is a documented pseudogene. The CDR3 totals 14 residues.

This chain joins TRBV5-8 and TRBJ1-2; the match to TRBD1 covers 8 bases. This CDR3 comprises 13 residues. The germline gives CDR1 SGHTS, CDR2 YDEGEE. J was trimmed by 8 bases and V by 4 bases; bases with no gene match: 7. CDR3 nucleotide sequence: TGTGCCAGCAGCCCAGGACAGGGCCGAGGCTACACCTTC. Amino acids: CASSPGQGRGYTF.

This chain uses TRBV25-1 with TRBJ2-1; D is perhaps TRBD1 (6 bases). Deletions cut 2 bases from V and 6 bases from J, with 8 bases between. Germline V gene sequence: CDR1 MGHDK, CDR2 SYGVNS. This CDR3 is built from 13 residues. CDR3 nucleotide sequence: TGTGCCAGCAGTGAACAACAGGGCAATGAGCAGTTCTTC. It specifies CASSEQQGNEQFF.